This passage covers 18 T cell receptor beta chains from one sample sequenced in a study of breast tumors, draining lymph nodes, adjacent tissues. Breast cancer patients provided tissue from their axillary draining lymph nodes. TCRdb reanalysed the multiplex PCR reads using MiXCR and keeps one entry per CDR3 protein. The table records fewer than 300,000 distinct CDR3 sequences, about 34% of them present only once. The sample comprised axillary lymph node tissue. These receptors all come from a female donor with breast cancer. Some clones in this sample may be carry-over from other donors' samples.

This clonotype was counted at least ten times. This chain joins TRBV12-3 or TRBV12-4 and TRBJ2-4, with 8 bases identical to TRBD1. V was pared by 2 bases and J by 9 bases, with 12 bases of the junction left unmatched. The CDR3 spans 16 residues. The CDR3 DNA sequence: TGTGCCAGCAGTTTACTGACCCGCGGGACAGGTGGCATTCAGTACTTC. It yields the protein CASSLLTRGTGGIQYF.

This clonotype was seen a few times. The rearrangement links TRBV18 to TRBJ2-1, with no clear D. Deletions cut 2 bases from V and 14 bases from J, with 25 bases between. In germline, CDR1 is KGHSH, CDR2 LQKENI. The CDR3 sequence is 16 residues long. CDR3: CASSPGSAAQGRREFF. CDR3 in DNA: TGTGCCAGCTCACCAGGATCGGCAGCTCAAGGACGTAGGGAGTTCTTC.

This clonotype showed up many times. This rearrangement joins TRBV30 to TRBJ2-7; no definite D call. The CDR3 loop spans 13 amino acids. The germline CDR1 and CDR2 sequences are GTSNPN and SVGIG (reference sequence). V dropped 0 bases and J dropped 2 bases, with 8 bases sitting between them. CDR3 sequence (DNA): TGTGCCTGGAGTGTAAGTGGAGCCTACGAGCAGTACTTC. It is translated as CAWSVSGAYEQYF.

The J gene is TRBJ2-3, the V gene TRBV4-2; D is uncertain. This CDR3 region has 13 residues. Trimming removed 0 bases from V and 10 bases from J, with 11 bases in between. The germline V gene encodes CDR1 LGHNA and CDR2 YNFKEQ. The CDR3 DNA is TGTGCCAGCAGCCAAGAGACCGGGTCGTCGCAGTATTTT. This encodes CASSQETGSSQYF.

Concerning this clonotype: Sequence at one end of the junction differs from germline and may be a read error. The genes are TRBV15 and TRBJ2-3; tentatively, D is TRBD1 (6 bases). The CDR3 length is 15 residues. The germline CDR1 and CDR2 sequences are LNHNV and YYDKDF (reference sequence). The CDR3 DNA reads as TGCGCCACCGGCAGAGTACAGGGTTTCACAGATACGCAGTATTTT. Amino acids: CATGRVQGFTDTQYF.

The chain employs TRBV2 and TRBJ1-4; D call uncertain. Between the trimmed V and J ends, which lost 7 bases and 3 bases, there was a span of 18 bases. Germline V gene sequence: CDR1 SNHLY, CDR2 FYNNEI. The CDR3 runs 16 residues. The CDR3 nucleotides read TGTGCCAGCACTCCACTTAGCGGGAAGGCTAATGAAAAACTGTTTTTT. Translation: CASTPLSGKANEKLFF.

The chain recombines TRBV2 with TRBJ1-1; D is undetermined. The ends were cut back, 3 bases at V and 6 bases at J, with 8 bases in the middle. Germline loops: CDR1 SNHLY, CDR2 FYNNEI. This CDR3 has 12 residues. The CDR3 is CASSDGRAEAFF. In DNA, the CDR3 is TGTGCCAGCAGTGACGGGAGGGCTGAAGCTTTCTTT.

J is TRBJ1-5 and V is TRBV5-6; D may be TRBD1 (5 bases). The CDR3 has 13 amino acids. From germline, CDR1 is SGHDT and CDR2 YYEEEE. V was trimmed by 0 bases and J by 12 bases, leaving 13 bases between them. The CDR3 DNA reads as TGTGCCAGCAGCTTGGGGGGGAAGGGATTCCAGCATTTT. Its translation is CASSLGGKGFQHF.

Of note for this clonotype: A much larger clone lies one base from this, so it may be a read error. The chain is built from TRBV18 and TRBJ2-1, with TRBD1 matching over 7 bases. CDR1 is KGHSH, CDR2 LQKENI, per germline. J lost 10 bases, V lost 4 bases, and 7 bases had no gene match. The CDR3 is 13 amino acids. CDR3 coding DNA: TGTGCCAGCTCACTCGACAGGGTTCGGGAGCAGTTCTTC. Its protein is CASSLDRVREQFF. The whole variable domain, remainder taken from reference TRBV18 and TRBJ2-1, is NAGVMQNPRHLVRRRGQEARLRCSPMKGHSHVYWYRQLPEEGLKFMVYLQKENIIDESGMPKERFSAEFPKEGPSILRIQQVVRGDSAAYFCASSLDRVREQFFGPGTRLTVL.

As for this clonotype: This CDR3 fails to terminate in the conserved phenylalanine or tryptophan, so it likely reflects a read error. This sequence joins TRBV28 and TRBJ2-7; D might be TRBD1 or TRBD2, each matching 5 bases. V was trimmed by 7 bases and J by 6 bases, leaving 28 bases between them. Germline V gene sequence: CDR1 MDHEN, CDR2 SYDVKM. The CDR3 runs 17 residues. The CDR3 region has the DNA TGTGCCAGCACGGATCAGACCGGTCGGGCCGGGACCCGCGAGCAGTACTAC. Its protein is CASTDQTGRAGTREQYY.

This clonotype was detected many times. This chain links TRBV2 with TRBJ2-2; tentative D call: TRBD2 (6 bases). This CDR3 has 15 residues. The germline gives CDR1 SNHLY, CDR2 FYNNEI. Trimming took off 6 bases at V and 0 bases at J, with 11 bases between the two ends. In DNA form, the CDR3 reads TGTGCCAGCAGGAGGTTAGCGGCGAACACCGGGGAGCTGTTTTTT. This sequence encodes CASRRLAANTGELFF.

Ten or more counts support this clonotype. The V and J genes are TRBV4-1 and TRBJ2-5; no clear D gene. Trimming cost V 4 bases and J 1 base, with 13 bases left between them. The CDR3 is made up of 15 amino acids. Germline values: CDR1 MGHRA, CDR2 YSYEKL. Here the CDR3 reads CASSPTGLTQETQYF. The CDR3 DNA reads as TGCGCCAGCAGCCCAACCGGCTTGACCCAAGAGACCCAGTACTTC.

The rearrangement joins TRBV11-2 to TRBJ2-7, with D uncertain. In germline, CDR1 is SGHAT, CDR2 FQNNGV. V lost 3 bases, J lost 0 bases, and 15 bases lay in between. The CDR3 covers 16 residues. CDR3: CASSFGPDTPSYEQYF. CDR3 nucleotides: TGTGCCAGCAGCTTTGGTCCTGACACTCCCTCCTACGAGCAGTACTTC.

The rearrangement joins TRBV6-5 to TRBJ2-1, with D possibly TRBD1 on 6 matching bases. With 5 bases removed from V and 2 bases from J, the gap between germline ends came to 13 bases. Per germline, CDR1 MNHEY and CDR2 SVGAGI. This CDR3 is built from 15 residues. The CDR3 region has the DNA TGTGCCAGCAGTCACAGTCAGGGGACCTACAATGAGCAGTTCTTC. Translating it yields CASSHSQGTYNEQFF.

The sample holds many counts of this clonotype. The V call is TRBV7-2, the J call TRBJ1-2; possible D gene TRBD1, 5 bases. Trimming left V 1 base short and J 8 bases short, with 8 bases between. CDR1 SGHTA and CDR2 FQGNSA come from the germline V gene. The CDR3 length is 12 residues. The CDR3 DNA reads as TGTGCCAGCAGCTTAGACGGGGCCGGCTACACCTTC. It yields the protein CASSLDGAGYTF.

This clonotype was recorded at least ten times. The chain is built from TRBV6-2 or TRBV6-3 and TRBJ1-5; a weak D match, TRBD1 (5 bases). V lost 7 bases and J lost 6, with 19 bases in between. CDR3 length equals 15 residues. From germline, CDR1 is MNHEY and CDR2 SVGEGT. CDR3 in amino acids: CASTPRGKAGQPQHF. The CDR3 coding sequence is TGTGCCAGCACCCCCCGGGGGAAGGCGGGTCAGCCCCAGCATTTT.

This chain uses TRBV27 with TRBJ1-5; the D is unclear. Germline V gene data show CDR1 as MNHEY and CDR2 as SMNVEV (reference sequence). The CDR3 runs 18 residues. V lost 1 base and J 0 bases, leaving 16 bases between the germline ends. CDR3 sequence (DNA): TGTGCCAGCAGTTTATTGCCCCCGTTGAGGGATAGCAATCAGCCCCAGCATTTT. It is translated as CASSLLPPLRDSNQPQHF.

This clonotype was observed many times. This sequence joins TRBV6-6 and TRBJ1-6; D gene uncertain. Germline CDR1 MNHNY, CDR2 SVGAGI (reference sequence). This CDR3 comprises 14 residues. With 5 bases removed from V and 8 bases from J, the gap between germline ends came to 13 bases. CDR3: CASSHRGFDSPLHF. The CDR3 DNA reads as TGTGCCAGCAGTCACCGGGGTTTTGATTCACCCCTCCACTTT.